This entry lists 16 T cell receptor beta chains sequenced from one sample in a study of T cells in Graves' hyperthyroidism and ophthalmopathy. Researchers amplified the TCR beta CDR3 regions from RNA transcripts. With the HTBI primer set, the TCR CDR3 went through a first round of RT-PCR. TCRdb fed the multiplex PCR reads into MiXCR, producing one record per CDR3 protein. The sample shows around 290,000 distinct CDR3 sequences, about an eighth of them seen only once. Specimen: blood. Receptor source: a woman aged 30 to 39 with Graves' hyperthyroidism that later progressed to Graves' ophthalmopathy.

This clonotype has a count of ten or more. V gene TRBV12-3 or TRBV12-4 combines with J gene TRBJ2-7; the match to TRBD2 covers 13 bases. V gave up 6 bases and J gave up 6 bases; unmatched junction bases: 5. The CDR3 is made up of 14 amino acids. CDR3 nucleotide sequence: TGTGCCAGCAGACCGGGACTAGCGGGGCTCGAGCAGTACTTC. It translates to CASRPGLAGLEQYF.

This clonotype was detected ten times or more. The chain carries TRBV4-1 and TRBJ2-1; D is unclear. Germline V lookup: CDR1 MGHRA, CDR2 YSYEKL. This CDR3 has 12 residues. Trimming pared 3 bases from V and 8 bases from J, leaving 8 bases between. The chain's CDR3 is CASSHALDEQFF. The CDR3 DNA is TGCGCCAGCAGCCACGCGCTGGATGAGCAGTTCTTC.

This clonotype was seen repeatedly, ten times or more. The chain carries TRBV20-1 and TRBJ2-5; D is unresolved. CDR3 length: 12 amino acids. Germline V gene data show CDR1 as DFQATT and CDR2 as SNEGSKA (reference sequence). The V end lost 6 bases, the J end lost 3 bases, and 11 bases lay between the germline ends. The CDR3: CSAPDIKETQYF. CDR3 bases: TGCAGTGCACCCGACATTAAAGAGACCCAGTACTTC.

This clonotype was picked up many times. This chain uses TRBV5-1 with TRBJ2-7, with 9 bases that match TRBD2. Germline V lookup: CDR1 SGHRS, CDR2 YFSETQ. CDR3 length: 15 amino acids. V gave up 0 bases and J gave up 5 bases; unmatched junction bases: 6. The CDR3 DNA follows: TGCGCCAGCAGCTTGGAGTTGCGGGAGGGCCACGAGCAGTACTTC. This translates into CASSLELREGHEQYF.

In this sample, this clonotype turned up once. The chain joins TRBV9 to TRBJ2-2, with 8 bases identical to TRBD2. The CDR3 is 18 amino acids. V was pared by 3 bases and J by 0 bases, with 10 bases of the junction left unmatched. Germline V CDR1 and CDR2: SGDLS, YYNGEE. The CDR3 loop is CASSAGLGLASNTGELFF. The CDR3 coding sequence is TGTGCCAGCAGCGCTGGACTAGGACTAGCATCGAACACCGGGGAGCTGTTTTTT.

This clonotype was observed many times. The gene calls are TRBV6-2 or TRBV6-3 and TRBJ2-7, with D possibly TRBD1 on 6 matching bases. This CDR3 is 15 amino acids long. The V end was cut by 7 bases, the J end by 3 bases, with 19 bases between. The V gene's germline CDR1 is MNHEY and CDR2 SVGEGT. CDR3 region: CASTPSRTVYYEQYF. CDR3 nucleotides: TGTGCCAGCACACCCTCACGGACAGTTTACTACGAGCAGTACTTC.

At least ten counts were recorded for this clonotype. The chain links TRBV7-2 to TRBJ2-2; D is unclear. The CDR3 runs to 14 residues. The germline V gene has CDR1 SGHTA and CDR2 FQGNSA. Trimming stripped 2 bases from V and 8 bases from J, with 12 bases between. CDR3 nucleotides: TGTGCCAGCAGCTTAACACGGGTTGGAGGGGAGCTGTTTTTT. This encodes CASSLTRVGGELFF.

This clonotype occurred many times. The CDR3 here is CASSPGATNYEQYF. The CDR3 DNA sequence: TGTGCCAGTTCCCCAGGGGCCACTAACTACGAGCAGTACTTC. V and J are TRBV28 and TRBJ2-7, with D maybe TRBD1 (6 bases). There are 14 residues in the CDR3. Germline loops: CDR1 MDHEN, CDR2 SYDVKM. The V end was cut by 9 bases, the J end by 3 bases, with 18 bases between.

The J gene is TRBJ2-3, the V gene TRBV5-5, with 8 bases fitting TRBD2. This CDR3 spans 16 amino acids. V was clipped by 5 bases and J by 4 bases; unmatched bases: 12. Germline V CDR1 and CDR2: SGHKS, YYEKEE (reference sequence). The CDR3 is CASSPDPGLGADTQYF. The DNA of the CDR3 is TGTGCCAGCAGTCCGGACCCGGGACTAGGGGCAGATACGCAGTATTTT.

In its sample, this clonotype was seen many times. For the CDR3, the DNA is TGTGCCACACGGACCGAAGGGGTCTTCCCCTACGAGCAGTACTTC. Residues: CATRTEGVFPYEQYF. The chain combines TRBV15 with TRBJ2-7; TRBD1 might be the D (5 bases). The germline gives CDR1 LNHNV, CDR2 YYDKDF (reference sequence). Trimming took off 9 bases at V and 2 bases at J, with 20 bases between the two ends. The CDR3 runs 15 residues.

The chain links TRBV5-1 to TRBJ2-7; TRBD1 is a possible D gene (6 bases). V lost 4 bases to trimming and J lost 4 bases, with 18 bases between them. Germline assignment: CDR1 SGHRS and CDR2 YFSETQ. The CDR3 totals 15 residues. The DNA of the CDR3 is TGCGCCAGCAGCCCTGGTGGGGGCCCCGAGTACGAGCAGTACTTC. Its protein product is CASSPGGGPEYEQYF.

This clonotype was counted at least ten times. The V call is TRBV28, the J call TRBJ2-2; no definite D call. The CDR3 is 14 amino acids. The ends were cut back, 5 bases at V and 4 bases at J, with 11 bases in the middle. Germline-derived CDR1 and CDR2 are MDHEN and SYDVKM. The CDR3: CASSADRITGELFF. The CDR3 DNA sequence: TGTGCCAGCAGTGCGGACCGCATCACCGGGGAGCTGTTTTTT. The entire variable domain, with the rest obtained from reference TRBV28 and TRBJ2-2, is as follows: DVKVTQSSRYLVKRTGEKVFLECVQDMDHENMFWYRQDPGLGLRLIYFSYDVKMKEKGDIPEGYSVSREKKERFSLILESASTNQTSMYLCASSADRITGELFFGEGSRLTVL.

This clonotype was seen repeatedly, ten times or more. The chain is built from TRBV2 and TRBJ1-6; TRBD1 might be the D (6 bases). Looked up from germline, CDR1 is SNHLY and CDR2 is FYNNEI. CDR3 length: 13 residues. Trimming pared 6 bases from V and 5 bases from J, leaving 8 bases between. DNA for the CDR3: TGTGCCAGCAGGAAGGGGGATAATTCACCCCTCCACTTT. Residues: CASRKGDNSPLHF.

This clonotype was counted at least ten times. This chain joins TRBV11-2 and TRBJ2-5; 10 bases fit TRBD2. The germline V gene encodes CDR1 SGHAT and CDR2 FQNNGV. The CDR3 covers 14 residues. Trimming removed 5 bases from V and 7 bases from J; junction bases left unmatched: 7. The CDR3 sequence is CASSPAGGPGTQYF. CDR3 sequence (DNA): TGTGCCAGCAGCCCAGCGGGAGGGCCAGGGACCCAGTACTTC.

This clonotype was recorded many times. The chain couples TRBV19 to TRBJ1-2; the D is unclear. Germline values: CDR1 LNHDA, CDR2 SQIVND (reference sequence). CDR3 length equals 11 residues. V lost 6 bases to trimming and J lost 4 bases, with 6 bases between them. CDR3 sequence reads: CASRDFYGYTF. The CDR3 DNA reads as TGTGCCAGTAGGGACTTCTATGGCTACACCTTC.

The chain carries TRBV6-2 or TRBV6-3 and TRBJ2-1; TRBD1 might be the D (6 bases). V was clipped by 5 bases and J by 12 bases, with 11 bases between them. The germline V gene encodes CDR1 MNHEY and CDR2 SVGEGT. This CDR3 comprises 11 residues. The DNA for the CDR3 is TGTGCCAGCAGTGCAGGGGAAAGGCAGTTCTTC. This encodes CASSAGERQFF.